Shown below are 30 T cell receptor beta chains from a single sample sequenced in a study of cytomegalovirus exposure and HLA in healthy donors. With 60 Vbeta and 13 Jbeta primers, the PCR was carried out. Profiled with immunoSEQ multiplex PCR; TCRdb holds only in-frame clones, not every one. The data show more than 95,000 clones, around 70% seen once. Material for sequencing was PBMCs. These receptors were collected from a man between 35 and 55 years old in good health and CMV-seronegative.

The rearrangement joins TRBV6-1 to TRBJ2-7, with TRBD2 matching 7 bases. Trimming took 0 bases from V and 4 from J; bases not matched to a gene: 6. The length of the CDR3 is 15 residues. The germline V gene encodes CDR1 MNHNS and CDR2 SASEGT. The CDR3: CASSEALREVYEQYF. The CDR3, as DNA: TGTGCCAGCAGTGAAGCGCTTCGGGAGGTGTACGAGCAGTACTTC.

V and J are TRBV28 and TRBJ2-7; 10 bases fit TRBD2. The CDR3 covers 16 residues. Losses at the gene ends were 6 bases for V and 6 bases for J; bases not matched to a gene: 14. The germline CDR1 and CDR2 sequences are MDHEN and SYDVKM. The CDR3: CASRPTAGGSLREQYF. The CDR3 DNA is TGTGCCAGCAGACCAACAGCGGGGGGGTCGCTGCGCGAGCAGTACTTC. Combining the CDR3 with reference TRBV28 and TRBJ2-7 gives the whole variable domain DVKVTQSSRYLVKRTGEKVFLECVQDMDHENMFWYRQDPGLGLRLIYFSYDVKMKEKGDIPEGYSVSREKKERFSLILESASTNQTSMYLCASRPTAGGSLREQYFGPGTRLTVT.

The chain employs TRBV6-5 and TRBJ1-2; D ambiguous. The CDR3 has 13 residues. Germline values: CDR1 MNHEY, CDR2 SVGAGI. V shed 2 bases and J shed 8 bases, with 12 bases lying between them. The CDR3: CASSYAGSRGYTF. The DNA of the CDR3 is TGTGCCAGCAGTTACGCGGGGTCAAGAGGCTACACCTTC.

The chain has TRBV28 and TRBJ1-5, with 7 bases lining up with TRBD1. The CDR3 has 15 residues. The germline V gene encodes CDR1 MDHEN and CDR2 SYDVKM. Trimming at V came to 5 bases and at J to 1 base, leaving 5 bases not matched to a gene. The CDR3 region is CASSLPDRSNQPQHF. The DNA for the CDR3 is TGTGCCAGCAGTCTCCCGGACAGGAGCAATCAGCCCCAGCATTTT. The complete variable domain, with remaining parts taken from reference TRBV28 and TRBJ1-5, reads DVKVTQSSRYLVKRTGEKVFLECVQDMDHENMFWYRQDPGLGLRLIYFSYDVKMKEKGDIPEGYSVSREKKERFSLILESASTNQTSMYLCASSLPDRSNQPQHFGDGTRLSIL.

This chain connects TRBV28 to TRBJ2-7, with a possible D match to TRBD2 (6 bases). The CDR3 has 15 residues. CDR1 is MDHEN and CDR2 is SYDVKM in the germline V gene. V lost 5 bases, J lost 4 bases, and 18 bases lay in between. CDR3 nucleotides: TGTGCCAGCAGTGCACCGGGACTGAGAAAGTACGAGCAGTACTTC. Encoded protein: CASSAPGLRKYEQYF.

The chain couples TRBV19 to TRBJ2-7, with a tentative D call TRBD2 (5 bases). The CDR3 runs 13 residues. V lost 5 bases and J 2 bases, leaving 10 bases between the germline ends. Germline V CDR1 and CDR2: LNHDA, SQIVND (reference sequence). DNA for the CDR3: TGTGCCAGTAGTGGCATCGGGACCTACGAGCAGTACTTC. The encoded protein is CASSGIGTYEQYF.

This clone has only one observation. The CDR3 sequence: CASSFSREGYEQYF. The CDR3 region has the DNA TGTGCCAGCAGCTTCTCGCGGGAGGGATACGAGCAGTACTTC. V is TRBV5-6 and J is TRBJ2-7; 9 bases are shared with TRBD2. Germline V gives CDR1 SGHDT, CDR2 YYEEEE. Trimming took 2 bases from V and 4 from J; bases not matched to a gene: 4. The length of the CDR3 is 14 residues.

The chain couples TRBV7-9 to TRBJ2-6, with D unresolved. This CDR3 is built from 14 residues. CDR1 is SEHNR, CDR2 FQNEAQ, per germline (reference sequence). Trimming removed 3 bases from V and 4 bases from J, with 7 bases in between. This CDR3 reads CASSFLSGANVLTF. CDR3 DNA sequence: TGTGCCAGCAGCTTCCTATCCGGGGCCAACGTCCTGACTTTC.

The chain links TRBV19 to TRBJ1-4; possibly TRBD1 for D (6 bases). From germline, CDR1 is LNHDA and CDR2 SQIVND (reference sequence). The CDR3 is 13 residues long. V lost 0 bases, J lost 8 bases, and 7 bases lay in between. The CDR3 DNA follows: TGTGCCAGTAGTATAGATGGGACAGAAAAACTGTTTTTT. Its protein product is CASSIDGTEKLFF. The variable domain in full, completed from reference TRBV19 and TRBJ1-4, reads DGGITQSPKYLFRKEGQNVTLSCEQNLNHDAMYWYRQDPGQGLRLIYYSQIVNDFQKGDIAEGYSVSREKKESFPLTVTSAQKNPTAFYLCASSIDGTEKLFFGSGTQLSVL.

The J gene is TRBJ1-5, the V gene TRBV28; the match to TRBD1 covers 8 bases. After removal of 5 bases from V and 6 bases from J, the junction contained 6 bases not matched to a gene. The CDR3 length is 14 residues. Germline V lookup: CDR1 MDHEN, CDR2 SYDVKM. The CDR3 loop is CASSPMTGVQPQHF. CDR3 coding DNA: TGTGCCAGCAGTCCAATGACAGGGGTTCAGCCCCAGCATTTT.

In this sample, this clone turned up many times. The chain links TRBV6-5 to TRBJ2-7; 7 bases are a match to TRBD1. The CDR3 runs to 15 residues. Germline V gene sequence: CDR1 MNHEY, CDR2 SVGAGI. With 6 bases clipped from V and 3 bases from J, the junction kept 11 bases outside the gene matches. The CDR3 region has the DNA TGTGCCAGCAGCTCTACAAGGGACAGCCACTACGAGCAGTACTTC. The encoded protein is CASSSTRDSHYEQYF.

This clone has just a few counts. The chain carries TRBV5-6 and TRBJ1-5, with D possibly being TRBD1 (5 bases). Germline CDR1 and CDR2: SGHDT and YYEEEE. The CDR3 runs to 15 residues. Trimming left V 0 bases short and J 1 base short, with 8 bases between. The CDR3 region has the DNA TGTGCCAGCAGCTTGGGCGGGGCCAGCAATCAGCCCCAGCATTTT. This sequence encodes CASSLGGASNQPQHF.

This clone has more than one count but fewer than ten. One end of the junction varies from germline; a read error may be responsible. The rearrangement uses TRBV7-9 and TRBJ2-1; 10 nucleotides agree with TRBD2. CDR3 length: 15 residues. The germline CDR1 and CDR2 sequences are SEHNR and FQNEAQ (reference sequence). CDR3: CSSSLEREGRDEQFF. The CDR3 DNA sequence: TGTTCCAGCAGCCTTGAGCGGGAGGGCCGCGATGAGCAGTTCTTC.

The chain has TRBV19 and TRBJ2-1; TRBD1 agrees at 10 bases. In germline, CDR1 is LNHDA, CDR2 SQIVND (reference sequence). The CDR3 loop spans 16 amino acids. With 5 bases clipped from V and 5 bases from J, the junction kept 9 bases outside the gene matches. CDR3 sequence: CASSPPDRGGNNEQFF. CDR3 sequence (DNA): TGTGCCAGTAGTCCCCCGGACAGGGGGGGAAACAATGAGCAGTTCTTC.

This clone was counted once. This chain uses TRBV5-6 with TRBJ1-3; D call uncertain. The length of the CDR3 is 15 residues. Per germline, CDR1 SGHDT and CDR2 YYEEEE. Between the trimmed V and J ends, which lost 0 bases and 0 bases, there was a span of 7 bases. The CDR3 DNA sequence: TGTGCCAGCAGCTTGGTAGCGAGCTCTGGAAACACCATATATTTT. Residues: CASSLVASSGNTIYF.

This clone appeared a few times. The V and J genes are TRBV5-1 and TRBJ2-5; 11 nucleotides align to TRBD2. V lost 4 bases to trimming and J lost 5 bases; unmatched junction nucleotides: 7. The CDR3 sequence is 15 residues long. The germline V gene encodes CDR1 SGHRS and CDR2 YFSETQ. In nucleotides, the CDR3 is TGCGCCAGCAGCCTGACTAGCGGGGAGGGGGAGACCCAGTACTTC. Residues: CASSLTSGEGETQYF.

This clone appeared a few times. This rearrangement joins TRBV6-6 to TRBJ1-3; perhaps TRBD1 as D (5 bases). There are 15 residues in the CDR3. Germline V CDR1 and CDR2: MNHNY, SVGAGI (reference sequence). With 4 bases removed from V and 0 bases from J, the gap between germline ends came to 10 bases. CDR3: CASSFTGASGNTIYF. The CDR3 coding sequence is TGTGCCAGCAGTTTCACAGGCGCCTCTGGAAACACCATATATTTT.

V gene TRBV6-5 combines with J gene TRBJ1-5, with D perhaps matching TRBD1 (6 bases). V was pared by 0 bases and J by 7 bases, with 13 bases between. The CDR3 is made up of 15 amino acids. CDR1 is MNHEY and CDR2 is SVGAGI in the germline V gene. In DNA form, the CDR3 reads TGTGCCAGCAGTTACTCGAAGACAGGTGAACAGCCCCAGCATTTT. This codes for CASSYSKTGEQPQHF.

This clone turned up a few times. V is TRBV28 and J is TRBJ2-3; tentative D call: TRBD1 (6 bases). The CDR3 spans 12 residues. Germline assignment: CDR1 MDHEN and CDR2 SYDVKM. Trimming removed 7 bases at V and 2 bases at J, with 7 bases between. In DNA, the CDR3 is TGTGCCAGCACAGGGGTCACAGATACGCAGTATTTT. This translates into CASTGVTDTQYF.

V usage is TRBV7-9 and J usage is TRBJ1-2; 7 positions agree with TRBD1. The CDR3 has 16 residues. V lost 4 bases to trimming and J lost 4 bases; unmatched junction nucleotides: 12. The germline V gene has CDR1 SEHNR and CDR2 FQNEAQ (reference sequence). The CDR3 reads CASSSLGQVFGYGYTF. The DNA of the CDR3 is TGTGCCAGCAGCTCTCTAGGACAGGTATTTGGCTATGGCTACACCTTC.

V gene TRBV27 combines with J gene TRBJ2-3; possibly TRBD2 for D (6 bases). Trimming shortened V by 3 bases and J by 2 bases, and 12 bases separated the two germline ends. The germline CDR1 and CDR2 sequences are MNHEY and SMNVEV (reference sequence). This CDR3 has 15 residues. CDR3 sequence reads: CASSFRGTPTDTQYF. The CDR3 DNA is TGTGCCAGCAGTTTCCGCGGGACTCCCACAGATACGCAGTATTTT.

The chain combines TRBV28 with TRBJ1-4; 7 nucleotides agree with TRBD1. There are 15 residues in the CDR3. Per the germline V gene, CDR1 is MDHEN and CDR2 is SYDVKM. V was pared by 6 bases and J by 7 bases, with 11 bases of the junction left unmatched. DNA for the CDR3: TGTGCCAGCAGCCCAGGGGGAAGAGTGTCTGAAAAACTGTTTTTT. Its protein is CASSPGGRVSEKLFF.

The V gene is TRBV19, the J gene TRBJ2-7, with 10 bases that match TRBD1. The CDR3 totals 13 residues. Germline V gives CDR1 LNHDA, CDR2 SQIVND (reference sequence). The ends lost 5 bases at V and 6 bases at J; junction bases unmatched: 4. The CDR3 coding sequence is TGTGCCAGTAGTCCGGGGACAGGGGTCGAGCAGTACTTC. Its translation: CASSPGTGVEQYF.

The chain employs TRBV28 and TRBJ1-6; no reliable D call. The CDR3 extends over 15 amino acids. Trimming removed 3 bases at V and 2 bases at J, with 8 bases between. The germline gives CDR1 MDHEN, CDR2 SYDVKM. The CDR3 nucleotides read TGTGCCAGCAGTTTCTCCCCCCCCTATAATTCACCCCTCCACTTT. This translates into CASSFSPPYNSPLHF.

The V call is TRBV7-9, the J call TRBJ2-7; 7 bases fit TRBD2. The V segment lost 6 bases and the J segment 3 bases; nucleotides outside the gene matches: 5. Germline V gene data show CDR1 as SEHNR and CDR2 as FQNEAQ (reference sequence). The CDR3 consists of 13 residues. The CDR3 sequence is CASRGGLNYEQYF. The CDR3 DNA sequence: TGTGCCAGCAGGGGAGGGCTGAACTACGAGCAGTACTTC.

The V and J genes are TRBV11-2 and TRBJ2-2, with 9 positions matching TRBD2. The CDR3 sequence is 16 residues long. J was trimmed by 5 bases and V by 2 bases; bases with no gene match: 6. Germline lookup yields CDR1 SGHAT and CDR2 FQNNGV. CDR3 sequence: CASSLLAGGRTGELFF. Written as DNA, the CDR3 is TGTGCCAGCAGCTTACTCGCGGGGGGGCGGACCGGGGAGCTGTTTTTT.

The table lists this clone with a few counts. This chain joins TRBV6-6 and TRBJ1-1, with D perhaps matching TRBD1 (5 bases). The CDR3 extends over 13 amino acids. Trimming left V 2 bases short and J 11 bases short, with 15 bases between. CDR1 and CDR2 from the germline V gene are MNHNY and SVGAGI (reference sequence). For the CDR3, the DNA is TGTGCCAGCAGTTACGAATTCGACAGAGTGGCTTTCTTT. Its translation: CASSYEFDRVAFF.

This clone was counted a few times. The chain couples TRBV18 to TRBJ1-1, with D unclear. With 6 bases removed from V and 6 bases from J, the gap between germline ends came to 11 bases. Germline loops: CDR1 KGHSH, CDR2 LQKENI. This CDR3 has 12 amino acids. The DNA for the CDR3 is TGTGCCAGCTCCCTCAATGGCCCTGAAGCTTTCTTT. It translates to CASSLNGPEAFF.

The rearrangement joins TRBV27 to TRBJ2-3; 13 positions agree with TRBD2. CDR1 MNHEY and CDR2 SMNVEV come from the germline V gene (reference sequence). The trim removed 6 bases at V and 0 bases at J, leaving 6 bases unmatched. This CDR3 contains 17 residues. CDR3 bases: TGTGCCAGCAGACCTATGGGACTAGCGGGAAGCACAGATACGCAGTATTTT. It yields the protein CASRPMGLAGSTDTQYF.

This sequence joins TRBV11-2 and TRBJ2-1, with 9 nucleotides matching TRBD2. The junction had 8 bases not matched to a gene; V was cut back by 7 bases and J by 1 base. Germline V gene data show CDR1 as SGHAT and CDR2 as FQNNGV. CDR3 length equals 16 residues. The CDR3, as DNA: TGTGCCAGCACCGAAGGGCTAGCGGGATCCTACAATGAGCAGTTCTTC. Its translation is CASTEGLAGSYNEQFF.